This TCR beta chain was obtained from a study of T cell responses to AZD1222 COVID-19 vaccine. The germline CDR1 and CDR2 sequences are SGHRS and YFSETQ. This CDR3 contains 16 residues. V gave up 4 bases and J gave up 2 bases, with 15 bases separating them. Libraries were prepared by immunoSEQ multiplex PCR; TCRdb keeps only in-frame clonotypes and omits some of them. Of about 150,000 clones listed, 90% to 95% are singletons. This receptor was identified in an adult who received the AZD1222 COVID-19 vaccine. This chain connects TRBV5-1 to TRBJ2-2; D is tentatively TRBD1 or TRBD2 (5 bases each). The sequencing used peripheral blood, collected 28 days after the second AZD1222 dose. CDR3 amino acids: CASSRDPIENTGELFF. The CDR3 DNA follows: TGCGCCAGCAGCAGGGACCCTATTGAAAACACCGGGGAGCTGTTTTTT.